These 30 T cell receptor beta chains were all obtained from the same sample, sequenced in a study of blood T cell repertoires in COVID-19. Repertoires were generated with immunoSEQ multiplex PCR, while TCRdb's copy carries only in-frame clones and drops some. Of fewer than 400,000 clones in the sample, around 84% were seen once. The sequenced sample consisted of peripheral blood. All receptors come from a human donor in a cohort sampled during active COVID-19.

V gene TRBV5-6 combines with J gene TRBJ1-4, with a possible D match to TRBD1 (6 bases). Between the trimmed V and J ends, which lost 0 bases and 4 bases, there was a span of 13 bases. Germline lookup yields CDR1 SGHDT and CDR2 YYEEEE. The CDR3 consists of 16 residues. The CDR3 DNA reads TGTGCCAGCAGCTTGGCTGGTGAGGGGGTTAATGAAAAACTGTTTTTT. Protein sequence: CASSLAGEGVNEKLFF.

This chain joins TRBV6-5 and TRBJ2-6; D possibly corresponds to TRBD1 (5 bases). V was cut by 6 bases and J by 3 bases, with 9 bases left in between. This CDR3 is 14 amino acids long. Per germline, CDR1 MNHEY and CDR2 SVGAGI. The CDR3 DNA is TGTGCCAGCAGGCAAGGGGATGGGGCCAACGTCCTGACTTTC. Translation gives CASRQGDGANVLTF.

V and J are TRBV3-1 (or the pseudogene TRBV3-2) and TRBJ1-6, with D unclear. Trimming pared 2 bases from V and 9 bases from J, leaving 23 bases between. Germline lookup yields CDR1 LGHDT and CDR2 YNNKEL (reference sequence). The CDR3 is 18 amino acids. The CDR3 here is CASSQYSTITGSGSPLHF. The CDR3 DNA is TGTGCCAGCAGCCAATACAGCACCATAACGGGATCTGGTTCACCCCTCCACTTT.

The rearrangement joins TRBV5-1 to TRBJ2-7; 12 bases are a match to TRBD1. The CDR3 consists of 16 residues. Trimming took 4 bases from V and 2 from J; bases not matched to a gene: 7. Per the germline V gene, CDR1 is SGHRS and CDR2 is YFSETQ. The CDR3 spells CASSPGTGGHPYEQYF. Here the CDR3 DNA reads TGCGCCAGCAGCCCCGGGACAGGGGGCCACCCCTACGAGCAGTACTTC.

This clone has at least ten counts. The CDR3 region is CASSLQGGSEELFF. The CDR3 nucleotides read TGTGCCAGCAGTTTACAGGGGGGAAGTGAGGAACTGTTTTTT. V and J are TRBV6-5 and TRBJ1-4; 8 bases agree with TRBD1. This CDR3 has 14 amino acids. In germline, CDR1 is MNHEY, CDR2 SVGAGI. The V gene end was trimmed by 4 bases and the J gene end by 12 bases; junction bases not matched to a gene: 10.

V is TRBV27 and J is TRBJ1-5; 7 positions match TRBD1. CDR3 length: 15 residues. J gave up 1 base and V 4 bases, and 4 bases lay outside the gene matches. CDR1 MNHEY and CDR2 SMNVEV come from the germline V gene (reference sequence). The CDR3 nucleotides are TGTGCCAGCAGTTCCTTGGGACAGAGCAATCAGCCCCAGCATTTT. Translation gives CASSSLGQSNQPQHF.

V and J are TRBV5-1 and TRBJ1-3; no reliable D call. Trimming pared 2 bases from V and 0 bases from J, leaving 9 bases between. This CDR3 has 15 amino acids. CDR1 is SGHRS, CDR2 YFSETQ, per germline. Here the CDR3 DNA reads TGCGCCAGCAGCTTCACAGTCGCCTCTGGAAACACCATATATTTT. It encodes CASSFTVASGNTIYF.

Here the CDR3 DNA reads TGCGCCAGCAGCCCGAACGCGGGGACTCTCAATGAGCAGTTCTTC. Protein: CASSPNAGTLNEQFF. This chain links TRBV5-1 with TRBJ2-1, with D possibly being TRBD2 (6 bases). V dropped 4 bases and J dropped 6 bases, with 17 bases sitting between them. Germline CDR1 is SGHRS and CDR2 is YFSETQ. The CDR3 is 15 residues long.

CDR3 in DNA: TGTGCCAGTAGTATCCTGGGACAGGGGGACTATGGCTACACCTTC. This gives the protein CASSILGQGDYGYTF. The chain couples TRBV19 to TRBJ1-2, with 11 nucleotides matching TRBD1. Unmatched junction bases numbered 3, after V lost 3 bases and J lost 3 bases. Per germline, CDR1 LNHDA and CDR2 SQIVND (reference sequence). This CDR3 comprises 15 residues.

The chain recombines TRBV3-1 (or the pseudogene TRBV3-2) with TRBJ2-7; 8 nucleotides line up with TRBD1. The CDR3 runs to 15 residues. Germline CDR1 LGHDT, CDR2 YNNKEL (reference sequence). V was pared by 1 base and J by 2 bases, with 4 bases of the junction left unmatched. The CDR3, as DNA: TGTGCCAGCAGCCAAGTAACGGGACAGGCCTACGAGCAGTACTTC. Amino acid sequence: CASSQVTGQAYEQYF.

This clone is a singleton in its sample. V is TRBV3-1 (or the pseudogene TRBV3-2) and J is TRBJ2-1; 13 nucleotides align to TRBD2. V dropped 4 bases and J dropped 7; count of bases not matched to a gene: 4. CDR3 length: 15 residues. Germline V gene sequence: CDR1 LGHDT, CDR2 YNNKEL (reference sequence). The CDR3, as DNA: TGTGCCAGCAGCCTTACTAGCGGGGGGGTTAATGAGCAGTTCTTC. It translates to CASSLTSGGVNEQFF.

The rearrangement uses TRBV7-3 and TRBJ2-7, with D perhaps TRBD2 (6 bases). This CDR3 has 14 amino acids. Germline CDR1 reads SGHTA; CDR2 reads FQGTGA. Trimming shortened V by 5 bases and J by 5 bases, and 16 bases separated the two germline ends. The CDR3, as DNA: TGTGCCAGCAGCCCCGAAGGGTCGGGAGACGAGCAGTACTTC. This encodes CASSPEGSGDEQYF.

DNA of the CDR3: TGTGCCAGCTCACCAAAAGACAGGGGGGCCCGGGAACTGTTTTTT. It specifies CASSPKDRGARELFF. This rearrangement joins TRBV18 to TRBJ1-4; 9 positions match TRBD1. There are 15 residues in the CDR3. The germline gives CDR1 KGHSH, CDR2 LQKENI. V lost 2 bases, J lost 12 bases, and 10 bases stayed unmatched.

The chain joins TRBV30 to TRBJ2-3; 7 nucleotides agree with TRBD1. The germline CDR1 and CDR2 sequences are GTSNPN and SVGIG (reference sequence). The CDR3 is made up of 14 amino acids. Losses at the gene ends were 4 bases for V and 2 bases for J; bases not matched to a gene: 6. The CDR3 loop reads CAWMGDSYTDTQYF. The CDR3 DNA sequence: TGTGCCTGGATGGGGGACAGCTACACAGATACGCAGTATTTT. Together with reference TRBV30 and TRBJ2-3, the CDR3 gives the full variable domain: SQTIHQWPATLVQPVGSPLSLECTVEGTSNPNLYWYRQAAGRGLQLLFYSVGIGQISSEVPQNLSASRPQDRQFILSSKKLLLSDSGFYLCAWMGDSYTDTQYFGPGTRLTVL.

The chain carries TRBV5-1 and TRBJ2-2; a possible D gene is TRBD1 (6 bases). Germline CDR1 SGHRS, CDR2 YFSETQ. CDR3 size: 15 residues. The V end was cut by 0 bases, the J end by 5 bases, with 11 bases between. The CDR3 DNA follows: TGCGCCAGCAGCTTGGAGCCTAGGGGGACCGGGGAGCTGTTTTTT. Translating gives CASSLEPRGTGELFF.

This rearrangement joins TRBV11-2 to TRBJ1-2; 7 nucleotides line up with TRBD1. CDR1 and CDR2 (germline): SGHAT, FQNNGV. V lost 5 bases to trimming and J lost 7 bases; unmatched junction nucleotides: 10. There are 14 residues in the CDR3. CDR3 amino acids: CASSTYRGRGGYTF. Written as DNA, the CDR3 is TGTGCCAGCAGCACATACAGGGGCCGCGGTGGCTACACCTTC.

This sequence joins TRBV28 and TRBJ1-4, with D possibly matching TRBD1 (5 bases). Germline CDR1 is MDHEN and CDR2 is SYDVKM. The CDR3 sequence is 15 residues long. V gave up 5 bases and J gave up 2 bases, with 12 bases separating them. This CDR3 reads CASSLQGPTNEKLFF. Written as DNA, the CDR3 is TGTGCCAGCAGTCTTCAGGGTCCGACTAATGAAAAACTGTTTTTT.

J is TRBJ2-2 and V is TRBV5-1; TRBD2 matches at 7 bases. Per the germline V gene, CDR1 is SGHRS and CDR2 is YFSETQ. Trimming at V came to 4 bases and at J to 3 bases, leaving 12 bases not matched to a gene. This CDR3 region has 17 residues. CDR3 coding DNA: TGCGCCAGCAGCCTTCCCGGGACTACCCTCGACACCGGGGAGCTGTTTTTT. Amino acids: CASSLPGTTLDTGELFF.

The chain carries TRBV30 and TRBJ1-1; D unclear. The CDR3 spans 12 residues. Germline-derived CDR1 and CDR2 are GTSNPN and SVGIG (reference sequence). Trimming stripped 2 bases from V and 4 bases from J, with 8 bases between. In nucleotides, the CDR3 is TGTGCCTGGAGTTTAGTGAGCACTGAAGCTTTCTTT. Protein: CAWSLVSTEAFF.

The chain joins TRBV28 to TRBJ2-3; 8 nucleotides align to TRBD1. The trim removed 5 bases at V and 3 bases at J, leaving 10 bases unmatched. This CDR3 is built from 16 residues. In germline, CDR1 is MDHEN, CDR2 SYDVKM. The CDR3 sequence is CASSLTGQGATDTQYF. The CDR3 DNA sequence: TGTGCCAGCAGTCTTACCGGCCAGGGGGCGACAGATACGCAGTATTTT.

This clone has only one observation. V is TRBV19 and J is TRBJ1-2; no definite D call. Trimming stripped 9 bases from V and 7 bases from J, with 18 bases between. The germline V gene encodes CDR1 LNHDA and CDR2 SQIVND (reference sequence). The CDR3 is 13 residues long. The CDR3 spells CARQTFDPGGYTF. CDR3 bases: TGTGCCAGACAAACTTTTGATCCAGGTGGCTACACCTTC.

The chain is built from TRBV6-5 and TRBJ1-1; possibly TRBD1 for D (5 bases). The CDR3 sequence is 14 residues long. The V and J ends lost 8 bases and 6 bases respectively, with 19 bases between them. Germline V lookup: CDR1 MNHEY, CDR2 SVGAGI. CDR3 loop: CASRPPGGYAEAFF. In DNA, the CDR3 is TGTGCCAGCCGCCCGCCGGGGGGGTATGCTGAAGCTTTCTTT.

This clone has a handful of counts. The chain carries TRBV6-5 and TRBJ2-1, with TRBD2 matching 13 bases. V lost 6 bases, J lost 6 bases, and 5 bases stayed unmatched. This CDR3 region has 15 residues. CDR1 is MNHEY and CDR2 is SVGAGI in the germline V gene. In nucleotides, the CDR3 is TGTGCCAGCAGCTCCGGGACTAGCGGGATCAATGAGCAGTTCTTC. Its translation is CASSSGTSGINEQFF.

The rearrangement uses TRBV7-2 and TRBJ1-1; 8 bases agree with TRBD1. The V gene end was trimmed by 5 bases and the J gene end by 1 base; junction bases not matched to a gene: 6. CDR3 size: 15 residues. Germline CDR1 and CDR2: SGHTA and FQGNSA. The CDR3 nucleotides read TGTGCCAGCAGCCTTGACAGGGGCCAGAACACTGAAGCTTTCTTT. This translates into CASSLDRGQNTEAFF.

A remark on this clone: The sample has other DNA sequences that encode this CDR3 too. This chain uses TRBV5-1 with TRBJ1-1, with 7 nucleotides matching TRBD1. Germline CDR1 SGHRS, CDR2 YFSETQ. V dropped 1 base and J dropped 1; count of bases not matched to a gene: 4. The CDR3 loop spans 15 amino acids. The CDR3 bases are TGCGCCAGCAGCTTGCGTCAGGGGGAGAACACTGAAGCTTTCTTT. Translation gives CASSLRQGENTEAFF.

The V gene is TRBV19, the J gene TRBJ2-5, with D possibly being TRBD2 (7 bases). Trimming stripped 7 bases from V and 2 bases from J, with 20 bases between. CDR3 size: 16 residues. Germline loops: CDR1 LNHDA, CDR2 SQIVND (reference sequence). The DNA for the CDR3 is TGTGCCAGTACCGATCGTGCGGGGGCACCTCAAGAGACCCAGTACTTC. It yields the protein CASTDRAGAPQETQYF. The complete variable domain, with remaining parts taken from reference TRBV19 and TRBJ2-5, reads DGGITQSPKYLFRKEGQNVTLSCEQNLNHDAMYWYRQDPGQGLRLIYYSQIVNDFQKGDIAEGYSVSREKKESFPLTVTSAQKNPTAFYLCASTDRAGAPQETQYFGPGTRLLVL.

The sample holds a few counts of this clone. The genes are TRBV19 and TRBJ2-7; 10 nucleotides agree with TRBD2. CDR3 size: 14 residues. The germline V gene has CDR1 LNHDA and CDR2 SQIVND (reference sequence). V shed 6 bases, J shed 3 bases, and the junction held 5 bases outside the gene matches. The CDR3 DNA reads TGTGCCAGTAGAGAAGCGGGAGGGAACTACGAGCAGTACTTC. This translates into CASREAGGNYEQYF.

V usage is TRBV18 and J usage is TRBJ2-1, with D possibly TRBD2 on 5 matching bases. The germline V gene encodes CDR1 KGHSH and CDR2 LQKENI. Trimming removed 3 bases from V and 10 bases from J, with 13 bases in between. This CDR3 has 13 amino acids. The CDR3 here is CASSPGNSPEQFF. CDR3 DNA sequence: TGTGCCAGCTCACCCGGGAACAGCCCAGAGCAGTTCTTC. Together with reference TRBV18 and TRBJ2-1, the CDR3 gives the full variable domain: NAGVMQNPRHLVRRRGQEARLRCSPMKGHSHVYWYRQLPEEGLKFMVYLQKENIIDESGMPKERFSAEFPKEGPSILRIQQVVRGDSAAYFCASSPGNSPEQFFGPGTRLTVL.

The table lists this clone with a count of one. The CDR3 DNA is TGTGCCAGCAGCGCCGGGACAGGGGGTTATCGGGAAAAACTGTTTTTT. Translation: CASSAGTGGYREKLFF. The chain couples TRBV28 to TRBJ1-4; 11 positions match TRBD1. From germline, CDR1 is MDHEN and CDR2 SYDVKM. The CDR3 extends over 16 amino acids. The J segment lost 8 bases and the V segment lost 6 bases, leaving 11 bases of the junction unmatched.

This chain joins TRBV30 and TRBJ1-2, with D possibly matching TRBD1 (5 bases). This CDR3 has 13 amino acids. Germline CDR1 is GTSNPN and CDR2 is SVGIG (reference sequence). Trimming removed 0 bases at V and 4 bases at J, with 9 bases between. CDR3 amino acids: CAWSVSGGYGYTF. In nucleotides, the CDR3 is TGTGCCTGGAGTGTATCCGGGGGCTATGGCTACACCTTC.